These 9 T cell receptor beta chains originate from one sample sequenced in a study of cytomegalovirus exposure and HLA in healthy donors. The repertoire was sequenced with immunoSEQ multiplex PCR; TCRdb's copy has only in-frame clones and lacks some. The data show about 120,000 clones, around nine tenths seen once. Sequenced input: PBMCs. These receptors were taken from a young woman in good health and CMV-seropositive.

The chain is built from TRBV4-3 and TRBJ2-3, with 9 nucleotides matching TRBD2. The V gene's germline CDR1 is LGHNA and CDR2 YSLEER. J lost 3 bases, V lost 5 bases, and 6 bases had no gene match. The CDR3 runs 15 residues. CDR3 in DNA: TGCGCCAGCAGCGGTAGCGGGAGCTTGACAGATACGCAGTATTTT. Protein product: CASSGSGSLTDTQYF.

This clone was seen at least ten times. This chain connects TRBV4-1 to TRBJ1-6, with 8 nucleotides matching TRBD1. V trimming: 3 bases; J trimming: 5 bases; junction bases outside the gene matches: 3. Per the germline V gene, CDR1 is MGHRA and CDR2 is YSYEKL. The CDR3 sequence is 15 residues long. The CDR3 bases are TGCGCCAGCAGCCAGCCGACAGGGGATAATTCACCCCTCCACTTT. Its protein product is CASSQPTGDNSPLHF.

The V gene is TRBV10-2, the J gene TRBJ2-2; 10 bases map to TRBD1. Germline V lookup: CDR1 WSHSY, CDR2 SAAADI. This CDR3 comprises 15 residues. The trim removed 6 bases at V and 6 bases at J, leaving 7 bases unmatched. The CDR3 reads CASRSDRGNSGELFF. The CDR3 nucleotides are TGCGCCAGCAGATCGGACAGGGGGAATTCCGGGGAGCTGTTTTTT.

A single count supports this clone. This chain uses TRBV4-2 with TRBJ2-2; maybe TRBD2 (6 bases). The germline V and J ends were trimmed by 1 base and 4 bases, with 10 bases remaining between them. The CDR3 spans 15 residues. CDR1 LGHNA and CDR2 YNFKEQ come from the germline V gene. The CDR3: CASSQVLARTGELFF. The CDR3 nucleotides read TGTGCCAGCAGCCAAGTACTAGCACGCACCGGGGAGCTGTTTTTT.

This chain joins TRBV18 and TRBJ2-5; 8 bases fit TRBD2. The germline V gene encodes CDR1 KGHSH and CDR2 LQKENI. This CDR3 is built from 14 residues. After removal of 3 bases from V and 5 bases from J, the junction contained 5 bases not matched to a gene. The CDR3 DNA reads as TGTGCCAGCTCACCCGCGGGAGGCGTGGAGACCCAGTACTTC. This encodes CASSPAGGVETQYF.

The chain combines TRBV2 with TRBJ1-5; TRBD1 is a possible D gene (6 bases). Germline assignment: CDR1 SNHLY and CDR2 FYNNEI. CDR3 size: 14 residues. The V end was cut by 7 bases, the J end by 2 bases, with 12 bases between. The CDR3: CASTTGFGNQPQHF. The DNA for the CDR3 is TGTGCCAGCACGACAGGTTTCGGCAATCAGCCCCAGCATTTT.

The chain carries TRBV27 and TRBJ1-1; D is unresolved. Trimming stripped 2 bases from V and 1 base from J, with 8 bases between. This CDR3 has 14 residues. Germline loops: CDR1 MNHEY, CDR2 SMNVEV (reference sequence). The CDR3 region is CASSLSGRNTEAFF. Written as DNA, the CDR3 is TGTGCCAGCAGTTTAAGTGGCAGGAACACTGAAGCTTTCTTT.

The CDR3 protein is CASRTPEGGADGNTIYF. The CDR3 DNA sequence: TGTGCCAGCAGGACCCCCGAAGGGGGCGCGGATGGAAACACCATATATTTT. The chain is built from TRBV2 and TRBJ1-3; 7 bases agree with TRBD1. This CDR3 has 17 residues. CDR1 is SNHLY and CDR2 is FYNNEI in the germline V gene. With V trimmed by 6 bases and J by 3 bases, 14 bases remained unmatched.

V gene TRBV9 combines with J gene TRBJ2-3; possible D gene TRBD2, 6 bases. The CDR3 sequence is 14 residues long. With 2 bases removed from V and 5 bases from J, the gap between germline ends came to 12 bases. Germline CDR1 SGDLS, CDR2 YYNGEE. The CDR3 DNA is TGTGCCAGCAGCGTGGAGGGAGCGATAGATACGCAGTATTTT. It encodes CASSVEGAIDTQYF.